Listed here are 13 T cell receptor beta chains from one sample, sequenced in a study of OX40 agonist ivuxolimab in advanced cancers. Some clones are missing from TCRdb's copy, which holds only in-frame ones; the method was immunoSEQ multiplex PCR. The data hold 70,000 to 90,000 clones, with just under 85% observed a single time. The material was CD4+ or CD8+ T cells sorted from blood, obtained in a trial of the OX40 agonist ivuxolimab. Receptors originate from an adult with an advanced solid tumor such as melanoma, head and neck, liver or kidney cancer.

The V gene is TRBV5-1, the J gene TRBJ2-3; D is unresolved. The germline CDR1 and CDR2 sequences are SGHRS and YFSETQ. The CDR3 is made up of 15 amino acids. The V end was cut by 4 bases, the J end by 0 bases, with 12 bases between. DNA for the CDR3: TGCGCCAGCAGCCTCCTAAGATCCAGCACAGATACGCAGTATTTT. The encoded protein is CASSLLRSSTDTQYF.

This chain joins TRBV9 and TRBJ2-7; D is uncertain. Germline V lookup: CDR1 SGDLS, CDR2 YYNGEE. The CDR3 length is 14 residues. The ends were cut back, 4 bases at V and 5 bases at J, with 16 bases in the middle. The CDR3 nucleotides are TGTGCCAGCAGCCCTCGTAGCAGGCGCCACGAGCAGTACTTC. It specifies CASSPRSRRHEQYF.

The chain has TRBV7-9 and TRBJ2-7, with unresolved D. The CDR3 runs 14 residues. Germline-derived CDR1 and CDR2 are SEHNR and FQNEAQ (reference sequence). Trimming stripped 1 base from V and 6 bases from J, with 13 bases between. CDR3 protein: CASSLDLGRAEQYF. Written as DNA, the CDR3 is TGTGCCAGCAGCTTAGACCTGGGTAGGGCCGAGCAGTACTTC.

The chain carries TRBV28 and TRBJ2-7; D might be TRBD1 (6 bases). The CDR3 loop spans 15 amino acids. Germline CDR1 reads MDHEN; CDR2 reads SYDVKM. Trimming pared 6 bases from V and 3 bases from J, leaving 18 bases between. CDR3 amino acids: CASSLMGTTGYEQYF. The CDR3 nucleotides read TGTGCCAGCAGCCTGATGGGGACAACGGGCTACGAGCAGTACTTC.

This clone was seen only once. The V call is TRBV21-1, the J call TRBJ2-2; the table's D call, TRBD1, was not checked against the DNA. TRBV21-1 is described as a pseudogene. The CDR3 is made up of 17 amino acids. This chain's CDR3 is CASSKKCRQGSTGELFF. The CDR3 nucleotides read TGTGCCAGCAGCAAAAAGTGCAGACAGGGGAGCACCGGGGAGCTGTTTTTT.

The CDR3 DNA is TGCGCCAGCAGCCAACAGAAGGGGGAGGAACTGTTTTTT. Protein product: CASSQQKGEELFF. The rearrangement joins TRBV4-3 to TRBJ1-4; possible D gene TRBD1, 6 bases. The CDR3 totals 13 residues. Germline lookup yields CDR1 LGHNA and CDR2 YSLEER. V was trimmed by 2 bases and J by 12 bases, leaving 13 bases between them.

The rearrangement uses TRBV5-4 and TRBJ1-2, with D maybe TRBD1 (5 bases). Germline values: CDR1 SGHNT, CDR2 YYREEE (reference sequence). With 1 base removed from V and 4 bases from J, the gap between germline ends came to 14 bases. This CDR3 contains 15 residues. CDR3 amino acids: CASSLRSGGSYGYTF. The DNA for the CDR3 is TGTGCCAGCAGCTTGAGGTCGGGGGGTAGCTATGGCTACACCTTC.

DNA for the CDR3: TGTGCCAGTACTCCGGAAGGGGTAACTGGGGCCAACGTCCTGACTTTC. It specifies CASTPEGVTGANVLTF. The rearrangement uses TRBV19 and TRBJ2-6, with D maybe TRBD1 (5 bases). Germline-derived CDR1 and CDR2 are LNHDA and SQIVND (reference sequence). The CDR3 has 16 amino acids. Trimming took 7 bases from V and 2 from J, leaving 15 bases between them.

The gene calls are TRBV29-1 and TRBJ2-1, with 10 bases matching TRBD2. Germline CDR1 and CDR2: SQVTM and ANQGSEA. V shed 3 bases, J shed 11 bases, and the junction held 10 bases outside the gene matches. This CDR3 contains 14 residues. CDR3 residues: CSVDAQLAGAKQFF. CDR3 sequence (DNA): TGCAGCGTTGATGCTCAGCTAGCGGGGGCCAAGCAGTTCTTC.

The chain joins TRBV5-6 to TRBJ1-6; unclear D gene. Germline V gene lookup returns CDR1 SGHDT and CDR2 YYEEEE. The length of the CDR3 is 14 residues. Trimming took off 4 bases at V and 5 bases at J, with 10 bases between the two ends. CDR3 in DNA: TGTGCCAGCAGCGGAGACACCCATAATTCACCCCTCCACTTT. Protein product: CASSGDTHNSPLHF.

CDR3 sequence: CASRPIGHYGYTF. The CDR3 nucleotides read TGTGCCAGCAGGCCAATAGGGCACTATGGCTACACCTTC. The rearrangement links TRBV11-2 to TRBJ1-2; unclear D gene. Per the germline V gene, CDR1 is SGHAT and CDR2 is FQNNGV. Deletions cut 6 bases from V and 3 bases from J, with 11 bases between. The CDR3 is 13 residues long.

The chain employs TRBV28 and TRBJ2-3; TRBD1 matches 7 bases. The CDR3 contains 16 residues. Losses at the gene ends were 6 bases for V and 0 bases for J; bases not matched to a gene: 9. Germline lookup yields CDR1 MDHEN and CDR2 SYDVKM. The CDR3 region has the DNA TGTGCCAGCAGATCCGACAGGGAATTGAGCACAGATACGCAGTATTTT. Its protein is CASRSDRELSTDTQYF.

This clone showed up just once. CDR3 nucleotides: TGTGCCAGCAGCGTAGGCGGGAGTAGCAATGAGCAGTTCTTC. It codes for CASSVGGSSNEQFF. This rearrangement joins TRBV9 to TRBJ2-1, with TRBD2 matching 7 bases. The CDR3 length is 14 residues. Trimming cost V 0 bases and J 6 bases; bases outside gene matches: 3. Germline V gene sequence: CDR1 SGDLS, CDR2 YYNGEE.